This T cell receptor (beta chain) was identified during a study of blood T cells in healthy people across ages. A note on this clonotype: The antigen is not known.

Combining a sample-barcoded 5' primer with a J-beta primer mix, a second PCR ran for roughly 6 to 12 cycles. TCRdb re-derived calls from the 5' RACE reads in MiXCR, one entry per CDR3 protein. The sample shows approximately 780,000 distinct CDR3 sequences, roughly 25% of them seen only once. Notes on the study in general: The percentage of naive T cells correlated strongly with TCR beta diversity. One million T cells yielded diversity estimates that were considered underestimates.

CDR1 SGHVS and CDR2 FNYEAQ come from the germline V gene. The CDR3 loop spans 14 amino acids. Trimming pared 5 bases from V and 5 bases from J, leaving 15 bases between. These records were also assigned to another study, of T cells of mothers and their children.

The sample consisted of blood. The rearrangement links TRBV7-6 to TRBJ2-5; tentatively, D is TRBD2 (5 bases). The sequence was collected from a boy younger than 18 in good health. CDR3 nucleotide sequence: TGTGCCAGCAGCCCCCCACAGCGGAGGGAGACCCAGTACTTC. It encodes CASSPPQRRETQYF.